The 5 T cell receptor beta chains listed next were all sequenced from one sample in a study of Ad26.COV2.S vaccination and SARS-CoV-2 variants. The assay was immunoSEQ multiplex PCR, and TCRdb's table has in-frame clones only and misses some. The table records 300,000 to 400,000 clones, roughly 91% of them present only once. The treatment is: roughly 18 received Ad26.COV2.S at low or high dose, single or two shots; 5 received placebo; per-sample allocation not given. Sampling took place 63 days after the first vaccine or placebo injection. Specimen: peripheral blood, collected in a trial of Ad26.COV2.S vaccine versus placebo. All receptors derive from a person aged 18-60 years who received the Ad26.COV2.S COVID-19 vaccine or a placebo.

This clone was seen once. This chain connects TRBV3-1 (or the pseudogene TRBV3-2) to TRBJ2-1; 7 bases map to TRBD1. This CDR3 has 14 residues. J gave up 7 bases and V 2 bases, and 5 bases lay outside the gene matches. Germline V gene data show CDR1 as LGHDT and CDR2 as YNNKEL (reference sequence). CDR3 nucleotides: TGTGCCAGCAGCCAAAGGGGGACAGATAATGAGCAGTTCTTC. This encodes CASSQRGTDNEQFF.

V gene TRBV28 combines with J gene TRBJ2-1, with D perhaps being TRBD1 or TRBD2 (5 bases each). CDR1 is MDHEN and CDR2 is SYDVKM in the germline V gene. Trimming stripped 7 bases from V and 1 base from J, with 20 bases between. The CDR3 is 17 amino acids. The CDR3 sequence is CASNNLGDLGSYNEQFF. The CDR3 DNA reads TGTGCCAGCAATAACCTCGGGGACCTCGGGTCCTACAATGAGCAGTTCTTC.

The chain uses TRBV25-1 and TRBJ1-2; a weak D match, TRBD1 (5 bases). V was pared by 1 base and J by 7 bases, with 16 bases between. The CDR3 consists of 15 residues. Germline V gene lookup returns CDR1 MGHDK and CDR2 SYGVNS. The CDR3 region is CASSELGDPISGYTF. The CDR3 region has the DNA TGTGCCAGCAGTGAATTAGGGGATCCAATTTCTGGCTACACCTTC.

The chain combines TRBV6-5 with TRBJ1-1, with 7 bases that match TRBD1. V lost 6 bases and J lost 5; bases outside the gene matches: 9. From germline, CDR1 is MNHEY and CDR2 SVGAGI. CDR3 length equals 14 residues. The CDR3 nucleotides are TGTGCCAGCAGAGCTACAGGGGCTGCGACTGAAGCTTTCTTT. Protein sequence: CASRATGAATEAFF.

The chain has TRBV28 and TRBJ1-2, with TRBD1 matching over 7 bases. There are 14 residues in the CDR3. CDR1 MDHEN and CDR2 SYDVKM come from the germline V gene. V lost 7 bases, J lost 7 bases, and 12 bases stayed unmatched. CDR3 coding DNA: TGTGCCAGCAAAGCGGCGGGACAGATCCCTGGCTACACCTTC. Its protein is CASKAAGQIPGYTF.